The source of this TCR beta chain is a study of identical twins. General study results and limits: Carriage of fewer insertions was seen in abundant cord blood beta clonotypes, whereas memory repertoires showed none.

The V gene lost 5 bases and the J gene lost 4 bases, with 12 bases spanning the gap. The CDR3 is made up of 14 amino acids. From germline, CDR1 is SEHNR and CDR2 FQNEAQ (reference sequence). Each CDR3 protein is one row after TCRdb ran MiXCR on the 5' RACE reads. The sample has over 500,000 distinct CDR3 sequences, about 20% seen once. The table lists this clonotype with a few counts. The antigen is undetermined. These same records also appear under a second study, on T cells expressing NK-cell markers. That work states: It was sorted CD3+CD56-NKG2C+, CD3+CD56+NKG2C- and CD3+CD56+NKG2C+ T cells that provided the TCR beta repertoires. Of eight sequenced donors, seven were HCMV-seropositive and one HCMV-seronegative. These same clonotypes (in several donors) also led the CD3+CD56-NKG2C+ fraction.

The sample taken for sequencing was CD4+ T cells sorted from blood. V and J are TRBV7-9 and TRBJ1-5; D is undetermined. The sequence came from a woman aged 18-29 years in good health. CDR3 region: CASSIQASNQPQHF. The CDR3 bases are TGTGCCAGCAGCATTCAGGCCTCAAATCAGCCCCAGCATTTT.